This T cell receptor beta chain emerged from a study of cytomegalovirus exposure and HLA in healthy donors. Amplification used 60 Vbeta primers and 13 Jbeta primers. TCRdb's table, derived via immunoSEQ multiplex PCR, lists solely in-frame clones and lacks some. The sample lists 150,000 to 200,000 clones; around 76% were seen once. This CDR3 is built from 15 residues. Sequencing input: PBMCs. This receptor was taken from a man aged 40-55 years in good health and CMV-seropositive. The V gene is TRBV21-1, the J gene TRBJ2-5; no check of the table's D call, TRBD2, against the DNA was made. Matching the DNA end better, TRBJ2-7 makes the J call doubtful. TRBV21-1 is marked as a pseudogene. The CDR3 is CASSRFVKEDYEQYF. CDR3 coding DNA: TGTGCCAGCAGCAGATTTGTGAAGGAGGACTACGAGCAGTACTTC.